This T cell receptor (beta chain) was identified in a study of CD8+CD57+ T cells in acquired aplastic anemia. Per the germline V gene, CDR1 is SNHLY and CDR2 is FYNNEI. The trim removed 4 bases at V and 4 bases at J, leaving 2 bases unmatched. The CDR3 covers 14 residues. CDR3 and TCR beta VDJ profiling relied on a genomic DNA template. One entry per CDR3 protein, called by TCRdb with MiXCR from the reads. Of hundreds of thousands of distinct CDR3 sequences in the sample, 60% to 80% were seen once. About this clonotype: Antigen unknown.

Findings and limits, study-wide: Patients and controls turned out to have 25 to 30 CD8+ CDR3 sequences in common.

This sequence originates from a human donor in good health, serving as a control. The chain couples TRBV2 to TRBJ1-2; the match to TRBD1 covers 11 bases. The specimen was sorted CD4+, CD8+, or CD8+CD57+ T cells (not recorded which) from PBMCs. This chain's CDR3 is CASSGTGGPYGYTF. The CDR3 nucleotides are TGTGCCAGCAGTGGGACAGGGGGCCCCTATGGCTACACCTTC.